These 30 T cell receptor beta chains were sequenced from one sample in a study of identical twins. TCRdb re-analysed the 5' RACE reads in MiXCR, keeping a single row per CDR3 protein. The sample gives 1,800,000 or so distinct CDR3 sequences, more than 30% of which show up once; about 0.3% is in the top ten. Sequenced: cord blood. The receptor source for this set is a newborn girl in good health.

This sequence joins TRBV13 and TRBJ2-1; TRBD1 aligns across 7 bases. The ends lost 7 bases at V and 8 bases at J; junction bases unmatched: 11. The CDR3 is made up of 14 amino acids. Germline CDR1 is PRHDT and CDR2 is FYEKMQ (reference sequence). The CDR3 nucleotides read TGTGCCAGCACCGAGGGGGCTAGCCTACATGAGCAGTTCTTC. It encodes CASTEGASLHEQFF.

This clonotype was detected a few times. At one end, the junction sequence differs from germline, possibly due to a read error. The chain is built from TRBV9 and TRBJ1-6, with TRBD1 matching over 7 bases. The CDR3 covers 17 residues. Per germline, CDR1 SGDLS and CDR2 YYNGEE. Here the CDR3 reads CASSLNRGYSYDSPLHF. The DNA for the CDR3 is TGTGCCAGCAGCTTAAACAGGGGTTACTCCTATGATTCACCCCTCCACTTT.

The chain carries TRBV20-1 and TRBJ1-6; 8 bases agree with TRBD1. CDR3 size: 14 residues. In germline, CDR1 is DFQATT, CDR2 SNEGSKA (reference sequence). The V and J ends lost 1 base and 9 bases, in that order; junction bases with no gene match: 5. This CDR3 is CSARGTGQSSPLHF. The CDR3 nucleotides read TGCAGTGCTAGAGGGACAGGGCAGAGTTCACCCCTCCACTTT.

This clonotype was picked up many times. This chain joins TRBV29-1 and TRBJ2-7; perhaps TRBD1 as D (6 bases). This CDR3 comprises 12 residues. The V gene's germline CDR1 is SQVTM and CDR2 ANQGSEA. V lost 5 bases, J lost 3 bases, and 11 bases lay in between. CDR3 in amino acids: CSVPGHLYEQYF. CDR3 nucleotide sequence: TGCAGCGTTCCGGGACACCTCTACGAGCAGTACTTC.

V is TRBV10-2 and J is TRBJ2-7, with 9 bases that match TRBD2. Germline CDR1 reads WSHSY; CDR2 reads SAAADI. J gave up 1 base and V 5 bases, and 12 bases lay outside the gene matches. CDR3 length: 17 residues. The CDR3 sequence: CASSFPASGVQSYEQYF. The DNA for the CDR3 is TGCGCCAGCAGTTTCCCCGCTAGCGGGGTACAGTCCTACGAGCAGTACTTC.

The chain employs TRBV27 and TRBJ2-7; 14 positions match TRBD2. The CDR3 spans 16 residues. Germline values: CDR1 MNHEY, CDR2 SMNVEV (reference sequence). V lost 7 bases, J lost 7 bases, and 12 bases stayed unmatched. DNA of the CDR3: TGTGCCAGCACTAAACCGGGACTAGCGGGAGTAAATGAGCAGTACTTC. Its translation is CASTKPGLAGVNEQYF.

The chain couples TRBV10-3 to TRBJ1-4, with D unclear. This CDR3 spans 13 amino acids. Germline-derived CDR1 and CDR2 are ENHRY and SYGVKD. V was clipped by 3 bases and J by 6 bases, with 8 bases between them. The CDR3 is CAISDRLHEKLFF. The CDR3 DNA sequence: TGTGCCATCAGTGACAGGCTGCATGAAAAACTGTTTTTT.

Ten or more counts support this clonotype. CDR3 amino acids: CASSLKQSSSYEQYF. Here the CDR3 DNA reads TGTGCCAGCAGCTTAAAACAGTCGAGCTCCTACGAGCAGTACTTC. V usage is TRBV7-2 and J usage is TRBJ2-7; D not certain. V was cut by 2 bases and J by 0 bases, with 11 bases left in between. CDR1 and CDR2 (germline): SGHTA, FQGNSA. The CDR3 extends over 15 amino acids.

This clonotype turned up a few times. The chain joins TRBV5-1 to TRBJ2-5; 7 nucleotides align to TRBD1. CDR1 SGHRS and CDR2 YFSETQ come from the germline V gene. This CDR3 is 15 amino acids long. The V and J ends lost 5 bases and 2 bases, in that order; junction bases with no gene match: 9. CDR3: CASSATWDRQETQYF. The CDR3 DNA reads as TGCGCCAGCAGTGCAACTTGGGACAGACAAGAGACCCAGTACTTC. Full variable domain (outside the CDR3, taken from reference TRBV5-1 and TRBJ2-5): KAGVTQTPRYLIKTRGQQVTLSCSPISGHRSVSWYQQTPGQGLQFLFEYFSETQRNKGNFPGRFSGRQFSNSRSEMNVSTLELGDSALYLCASSATWDRQETQYFGPGTRLLVL.

This clonotype appeared a few times. The chain combines TRBV9 with TRBJ1-3; D unclear. From germline, CDR1 is SGDLS and CDR2 YYNGEE. V was cut by 4 bases and J by 4 bases, with 6 bases left in between. CDR3 length: 12 residues. CDR3 nucleotide sequence: TGTGCCAGCAGCCCCGTCGGAAACACCATATATTTT. Translating it yields CASSPVGNTIYF.

This clonotype was seen a few times. The chain has TRBV11-2 and TRBJ2-5; D not certain. CDR3 size: 16 residues. The ends were cut back, 1 base at V and 3 bases at J, with 15 bases in the middle. In germline, CDR1 is SGHAT, CDR2 FQNNGV. This chain's CDR3 is CASSLAVLVTKETQYF. The DNA for the CDR3 is TGTGCCAGCAGCTTAGCAGTGTTGGTTACCAAAGAGACCCAGTACTTC.

This clonotype occurred many times. CDR3 DNA: TGCGCCAGCAGCTTGGCAGGAGCGGTGAACACTGAAGCTTTCTTT. It codes for CASSLAGAVNTEAFF. The gene calls are TRBV5-1 and TRBJ1-1; D gene uncertain. Germline loops: CDR1 SGHRS, CDR2 YFSETQ. The ends were cut back, 0 bases at V and 0 bases at J, with 9 bases in the middle. The CDR3 runs 15 residues.

This clonotype was counted a few times. The chain combines TRBV6-5 with TRBJ1-2; a possible D gene is TRBD1 (5 bases). The CDR3 contains 14 residues. V was cut by 0 bases and J by 7 bases, with 12 bases left in between. CDR1 is MNHEY and CDR2 is SVGAGI in the germline V gene. CDR3 loop: CASSYSKGAGGYTF. In nucleotides, the CDR3 is TGTGCCAGCAGTTACTCGAAAGGGGCTGGTGGCTACACCTTC.

The chain combines TRBV7-9 with TRBJ2-5; 7 bases match TRBD2. There are 16 residues in the CDR3. After removal of 2 bases from V and 6 bases from J, the junction contained 12 bases not matched to a gene. The V gene's germline CDR1 is SEHNR and CDR2 FQNEAQ (reference sequence). CDR3 sequence (DNA): TGTGCCAGCAGCTTACAAGCGGGGAGGGGATTACAGACCCAGTACTTC. Residues: CASSLQAGRGLQTQYF.

V is TRBV27 and J is TRBJ1-2, with 8 bases aligning to TRBD1. Germline V CDR1 and CDR2: MNHEY, SMNVEV (reference sequence). The CDR3 is 15 amino acids. Trimming at V came to 5 bases and at J to 6 bases, leaving 11 bases not matched to a gene. The chain's CDR3 is CASSRRTGLNDGYTF. In DNA form, the CDR3 reads TGTGCCAGCAGTCGACGGACAGGGCTGAATGATGGCTACACCTTC.

This sequence joins TRBV12-3 or TRBV12-4 and TRBJ2-1; D not certain. V was clipped by 7 bases and J by 7 bases, with 14 bases between them. CDR3 length: 13 amino acids. CDR3 DNA sequence: TGTGCCAGCACCCCTGGTCCCATTAATGAGCAGTTCTTC. Translated, it gives CASTPGPINEQFF.

There are many counts of this clonotype. The chain employs TRBV5-1 and TRBJ2-7, with D perhaps given as TRBD1 or TRBD2 (5 bases each). Germline CDR1 SGHRS, CDR2 YFSETQ. This CDR3 region has 14 residues. Trimming removed 1 base from V and 5 bases from J, with 13 bases in between. The CDR3 protein is CASSLFGRDHEQYF. In DNA, the CDR3 is TGCGCCAGCAGCTTGTTCGGTCGGGACCACGAGCAGTACTTC.

The CDR3 DNA reads as TGTGCCATCCGGTCATCCTCTAGTGGGTCCTACAATGAGCAGTTCTTC. Encoded protein: CAIRSSSSGSYNEQFF. This chain links TRBV10-3 with TRBJ2-1; D unclear. Germline-derived CDR1 and CDR2 are ENHRY and SYGVKD. V was pared by 8 bases and J by 1 base, with 18 bases between. CDR3 length: 16 residues.

This clonotype was observed a few times. The chain has TRBV12-3 or TRBV12-4 and TRBJ2-7; D perhaps matches TRBD2 (6 bases). The CDR3 has 14 residues. The V gene lost 2 bases and the J gene lost 3 bases, with 11 bases spanning the gap. CDR3 in DNA: TGTGCCAGCAGTTTAACCAGAGCGGGCTACGAGCAGTACTTC. This translates into CASSLTRAGYEQYF.

In this sample, this clonotype turned up a few times. This chain links TRBV4-2 with TRBJ2-1; the match to TRBD2 covers 7 bases. CDR3 length: 15 amino acids. CDR1 is LGHNA, CDR2 YNFKEQ, per germline. Trimming cost V 3 bases and J 0 bases; bases outside gene matches: 2. The CDR3 DNA follows: TGTGCCAGCAGCCAGAGACTAGCCTCCTACAATGAGCAGTTCTTC. It yields the protein CASSQRLASYNEQFF.

In this sample, this clonotype turned up many times. The chain joins TRBV20-1 to TRBJ2-7; TRBD2 might be the D (5 bases). The length of the CDR3 is 13 residues. The germline V and J ends were trimmed by 2 bases and 2 bases, with 10 bases remaining between them. From germline, CDR1 is DFQATT and CDR2 SNEGSKA (reference sequence). The CDR3 DNA is TGCAGTGCTAGATCGGGGAGCACCTACGAGCAGTACTTC. It specifies CSARSGSTYEQYF.

The genes are TRBV20-1 and TRBJ2-3; 9 bases are a match to TRBD1. The CDR3 is 15 amino acids. The V gene's germline CDR1 is DFQATT and CDR2 SNEGSKA (reference sequence). J lost 1 base, V lost 2 bases, and 4 bases had no gene match. The CDR3 reads CSARRDRAGTDTQYF. The CDR3 nucleotides read TGCAGTGCTAGAAGGGACAGGGCGGGCACAGATACGCAGTATTTT.

The chain uses TRBV28 and TRBJ1-5; D possibly corresponds to TRBD1 (5 bases). The V end was cut by 10 bases, the J end by 2 bases, with 9 bases between. Looked up from germline, CDR1 is MDHEN and CDR2 is SYDVKM. The CDR3 is made up of 12 amino acids. The CDR3 protein is CATGGGNQPQHF. The CDR3 DNA reads as TGTGCCACGGGGGGGGGCAATCAGCCCCAGCATTTT.

V usage is TRBV10-3 and J usage is TRBJ1-5; the D gene is possibly TRBD1 (6 bases). The ends were cut back, 3 bases at V and 0 bases at J, with 12 bases in the middle. Germline CDR1 is ENHRY and CDR2 is SYGVKD. CDR3 size: 16 residues. The CDR3 DNA reads TGTGCCATCAGTGACCAAGACAGGAATAGCAATCAGCCCCAGCATTTT. Translated, it gives CAISDQDRNSNQPQHF.

This clonotype was recorded at least ten times. This CDR3 reads CAISEGAKSYGYTF. The CDR3 DNA follows: TGTGCCATCAGTGAAGGGGCCAAGAGCTATGGCTACACCTTC. The rearrangement uses TRBV10-3 and TRBJ1-2, with a weak D call TRBD1 (5 bases). This CDR3 spans 14 amino acids. CDR1 and CDR2 from the germline V gene are ENHRY and SYGVKD. Trimming cost V 3 bases and J 4 bases, with 12 bases left between them.

This sequence joins TRBV20-1 and TRBJ2-7, with 7 nucleotides matching TRBD1. CDR3 length: 12 amino acids. Trimming cost V 3 bases and J 7 bases; bases outside gene matches: 6. Per the germline V gene, CDR1 is DFQATT and CDR2 is SNEGSKA (reference sequence). The CDR3: CSASKGADEQYF. CDR3 sequence (DNA): TGCAGTGCTAGTAAGGGGGCGGATGAGCAGTACTTC.

This clonotype came up once. A junction end diverges from the germline sequence, so it may reflect a read error. V gene TRBV3-1 combines with J gene TRBJ1-2, with D unresolved. This CDR3 has 13 residues. Germline V CDR1 and CDR2: LGHDT, YNNKEL (reference sequence). The CDR3 DNA reads TGTACCAGCAGCCAAGTTAGGGTCGGTGGCTACACCTTC. This codes for CTSSQVRVGGYTF.

V and J are TRBV9 and TRBJ1-1, with 9 bases aligning to TRBD1. Trimming took 0 bases from V and 0 from J; bases not matched to a gene: 6. CDR1 is SGDLS and CDR2 is YYNGEE in the germline V gene. CDR3 size: 17 residues. The CDR3 DNA reads TGTGCCAGCAGCGTAGCCGGACAGGGGCCCGTGAACACTGAAGCTTTCTTT. This sequence encodes CASSVAGQGPVNTEAFF.

V is TRBV2 and J is TRBJ1-6; TRBD1 matches 7 bases. This CDR3 contains 17 residues. J gave up 7 bases and V 5 bases, and 14 bases lay outside the gene matches. Germline V lookup: CDR1 SNHLY, CDR2 FYNNEI. CDR3 sequence (DNA): TGTGCCAGCAGTCGGCGGGGGCTACGACAGGGAAATTCACCCCTCCACTTT. Translating it yields CASSRRGLRQGNSPLHF.

The genes are TRBV20-1 and TRBJ1-2; D is unresolved. Per germline, CDR1 DFQATT and CDR2 SNEGSKA (reference sequence). Trimming removed 2 bases from V and 6 bases from J, with 4 bases in between. CDR3 length equals 10 residues. The chain's CDR3 is CSARPDGYTF. The CDR3, as DNA: TGCAGTGCTAGACCAGATGGCTACACCTTC.